Listed below are T cell receptor beta chains from one sample, sequenced in a study of blood T cell repertoires in COVID-19. The data were produced by immunoSEQ multiplex PCR, yet TCRdb's version contains in-frame clones alone and is incomplete. In the table there are 230,000 or so clones, more than 75% of which are singletons. Sequenced input: peripheral blood. The receptors were sampled from a man aged 35 to 55 with active or convalescent COVID-19. CDR3s include the opening cysteine and the closing phenylalanine or tryptophan. The D gene is left open where the match is weak. Size tells how often a clone was seen (once, few, many) or the class of an expanded clone, and some rows leave it out.

cdr3_aa	cdr3_nt	j_call	clone_size	d_call	v_call
CASSPDRYSNQPQHF	TGTGCCAGCAGCCCCGACAGGTATAGCAATCAGCCCCAGCATTTT	TRBJ1-5	.	.	TRBV4-2
CASHWGEIQPQHF	TGTGCCAGCCACTGGGGGGAAATTCAGCCCCAGCATTTT	TRBJ1-5	.	.	TRBV6-6
CASSGGDLTGEQFF	TGTGCCAGTAGCGGAGGGGATCTAACCGGTGAGCAGTTCTTC	TRBJ2-1	.	.	TRBV19
CASSSPQGIDTGELFF	TGTGCCAGCAGCTCCCCACAGGGAATCGACACCGGGGAGCTGTTTTTT	TRBJ2-2	.	.	TRBV7-6
CASSVSLQAEAFF	TGTGCCAGCAGCGTAAGCCTCCAAGCTGAAGCTTTCTTT	TRBJ1-1	.	.	TRBV9
CASPANDGGVTEAFF	TGTGCCAGCCCCGCAAACGACGGGGGAGTCACTGAAGCTTTCTTT	TRBJ1-1	few	.	TRBV7-9
CASIFGVYQETQYF	TGCGCCAGCATCTTCGGGGTGTACCAAGAGACCCAGTACTTC	TRBJ2-5	.	.	TRBV10-2
CASSLEHDEQFF	TGTGCCAGCAGCTTGGAGCACGATGAGCAGTTCTTC	TRBJ2-1	.	.	TRBV9
CASSSWTGRYEQYF	TGTGCCAGCAGCAGCTGGACAGGGCGTTACGAGCAGTACTTC	TRBJ2-7	.	TRBD1	TRBV5-6
CASSPVEGLVDEQYF	TGTGCCAGCTCACCGGTAGAGGGCTTAGTCGACGAGCAGTACTTC	TRBJ2-7	few	.	TRBV18
CASSVAGGDSSDTQYF	TGTGCCAGCAGCGTAGCAGGCGGGGATAGCTCAGATACGCAGTATTTT	TRBJ2-3	.	.	TRBV9
CASSLGQGIYEQYF	TGCGCCAGCAGCCTAGGACAGGGAATCTACGAGCAGTACTTC	TRBJ2-7	.	TRBD1	TRBV4-1
CATLGRTGGKEVGLFF	TGTGCCACCCTGGGCCGAACAGGGGGGAAAGAGGTTGGACTGTTTTTT	TRBJ1-4	.	TRBD1	TRBV27
CASSLTGGDTEAFF	TGTGCCAGCAGCCTGACAGGGGGGGACACTGAAGCTTTCTTT	TRBJ1-1	few	TRBD1	TRBV28
CASGRSNYGYTF	TGTGCCAGCGGCAGGTCTAACTATGGCTACACCTTC	TRBJ1-2	.	.	TRBV12-3/TRBV12-4
CASGGEGGGWGRDTQYF	TGTGCTAGTGGTGGGGAAGGAGGTGGATGGGGGCGCGATACGCAGTATTTT	TRBJ2-3	.	.	TRBV12-5
CASSLGSGWGGRETQYF	TGTGCCAGCAGCTTAGGTTCAGGGTGGGGCGGGAGAGAGACCCAGTACTTC	TRBJ2-5	.	TRBD2	TRBV7-9
CASRALGTGGVGELFF	TGTGCCAGTAGGGCTCTAGGGACAGGGGGCGTCGGGGAGCTGTTTTTT	TRBJ2-2	.	TRBD1	TRBV19
CASSQEGGSPLHF	TGCGCCAGCAGCCAAGAAGGGGGCTCACCCCTCCACTTT	TRBJ1-6	.	TRBD1	TRBV4-1
CASSPVQTSYSGNTIYF	TGTGCCAGCTCACCAGTACAGACCAGCTACTCTGGAAACACCATATATTTT	TRBJ1-3	.	.	TRBV18
CASSQMTLGSGNTIYF	TGTGCCAGCAGCCAAATGACATTGGGCTCTGGAAACACCATATATTTT	TRBJ1-3	once	.	TRBV3-1/TRBV3-2
CASSPLGGGQNTGELFF	TGTGCCAGCTCACCCCTAGGAGGGGGCCAGAACACCGGGGAGCTGTTTTTT	TRBJ2-2	.	.	TRBV18
CASISGTAGAFF	TGTGCCAGCATTTCCGGGACAGCGGGTGCTTTCTTT	TRBJ1-1	.	TRBD1	TRBV19
CASSLRLAANTGELFF	TGCGCCAGCAGCTTGCGACTAGCGGCGAACACCGGGGAGCTGTTTTTT	TRBJ2-2	.	TRBD2	TRBV5-1
CASSPVEETQYF	TGTGCCAGCAGCCCCGTCGAAGAGACCCAGTACTTC	TRBJ2-5	.	.	TRBV7-9
CASSQGPPRGGEKLFF	TGCGCCAGCAGCCAAGGACCTCCGAGAGGGGGTGAAAAACTGTTTTTT	TRBJ1-4	.	.	TRBV4-1
CASSHRASETQYF	TGTGCCAGCAGCCACAGGGCTTCAGAGACCCAGTACTTC	TRBJ2-5	once	.	TRBV5-4
CASSLDRVVSYEQYF	TGTGCCAGCAGCCTAGACAGGGTAGTGTCCTACGAGCAGTACTTC	TRBJ2-7	few	TRBD1	TRBV5-4
CASSLDPTGANVLTF	TGTGCCAGCAGCTTAGACCCTACTGGGGCCAACGTCCTGACTTTC	TRBJ2-6	.	.	TRBV7-9
CASSLVRGAYQPQHF	TGTGCCAGCAGCTTAGTCCGGGGGGCATATCAGCCCCAGCATTTT	TRBJ1-5	once	.	TRBV28
CASSIGDSSGNTIYF	TGTGCCAGTAGTATCGGGGACAGCTCTGGAAACACCATATATTTT	TRBJ1-3	.	TRBD1	TRBV19
CASSSPEAGNTIYF	TGTGCCAGCAGCTCGCCAGAGGCTGGAAACACCATATATTTT	TRBJ1-3	.	.	TRBV5-4
CASSSSSGETQYF	TGTGCCAGCAGCTCCTCTAGCGGGGAGACGCAGTATTTT	TRBJ2-3	.	TRBD2	TRBV11-2
CASSLAGSTDTQYF	TGTGCCAGTAGCCTAGCGGGATCCACAGATACGCAGTATTTT	TRBJ2-3	.	TRBD2	TRBV19
CASSPLPGLATYNEQFF	TGTGCCAGCAGCCCCCTTCCGGGACTAGCAACCTACAATGAGCAGTTCTTC	TRBJ2-1	.	TRBD2	TRBV7-3
CASSFWEQGGYTF	TGTGCCAGCAGCTTTTGGGAACAGGGCGGCTACACCTTC	TRBJ1-2	.	.	TRBV7-2
CAWSEQALGNQPQHF	TGTGCCTGGAGTGAACAGGCCCTCGGCAATCAGCCCCAGCATTTT	TRBJ1-5	.	.	TRBV30
CASTYGQGALQETQYF	TGCGCCAGCACCTACGGACAGGGAGCCCTCCAAGAGACCCAGTACTTC	TRBJ2-5	.	TRBD1	TRBV5-1
CSAQGPYEQYF	TGCAGTGCTCAGGGCCCCTACGAGCAGTACTTC	TRBJ2-7	once	.	TRBV20-1
CASIDGTRSDTEAFF	TGTGCCAGCATCGACGGGACTCGAAGCGACACTGAAGCTTTCTTT	TRBJ1-1	once	.	TRBV7-3
CASSQEPPLAANNEQFF	TGCGCCAGCAGCCAAGAGCCCCCCCTAGCGGCGAACAATGAGCAGTTCTTC	TRBJ2-1	.	TRBD2	TRBV4-1
CASSRDRENSPLHF	TGTGCCAGCTCTAGGGACAGGGAAAATTCACCCCTCCACTTT	TRBJ1-6	few	TRBD1	TRBV18
CASSFDRVYEQYF	TGTGCCAGCAGTTTCGACAGGGTCTACGAGCAGTACTTC	TRBJ2-7	once	TRBD1	TRBV12-3/TRBV12-4
CASSLSSGRNTQYF	TGTGCCAGCAGTTTATCTAGCGGGAGGAATACGCAGTATTTT	TRBJ2-3	.	TRBD2	TRBV27
CASSETTTNEKLFF	TGTGCCAGCAGCGAGACAACAACTAATGAAAAACTGTTTTTT	TRBJ1-4	.	.	TRBV6-5
CASSPLGPFSNQPQHF	TGCGCCAGCAGCCCCCTTGGCCCCTTTAGCAATCAGCCCCAGCATTTT	TRBJ1-5	.	.	TRBV5-1
CASSDKDRPGGEAFF	TGTGCCAGCAGTGATAAGGACAGGCCCGGGGGTGAAGCTTTCTTT	TRBJ1-1	.	TRBD1	TRBV25-1
CASSPFLYGYTF	TGTGCCAGCAGCCCCTTCCTATATGGCTACACCTTC	TRBJ1-2	.	.	TRBV7-2
CASSLAQGDSNAGNTIYF	TGTGCCAGCAGCTTAGCGCAGGGTGACAGTAACGCAGGAAACACCATATATTTT	TRBJ1-3	.	.	TRBV7-6
CASTSGYDTEAFF	TGTGCCAGCACCTCAGGCTACGACACTGAAGCTTTCTTT	TRBJ1-1	.	.	TRBV3-1/TRBV3-2